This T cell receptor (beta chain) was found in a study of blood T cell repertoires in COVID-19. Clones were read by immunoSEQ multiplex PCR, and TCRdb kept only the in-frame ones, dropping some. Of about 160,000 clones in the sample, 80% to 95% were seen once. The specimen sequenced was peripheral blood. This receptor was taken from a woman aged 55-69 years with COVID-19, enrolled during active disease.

Written as DNA, the CDR3 is TGTGCCAGCAGCCAAAACCGGGACAGCATCTGCTACGAGCAGTACTTC. Its translation is CASSQNRDSICYEQYF. This chain uses TRBV14 with TRBJ2-7; TRBD1 aligns across 7 bases. The germline CDR1 and CDR2 sequences are SGHDN and FVKESK. The CDR3 is 16 residues long. After removal of 2 bases from V and 3 bases from J, the junction contained 10 bases not matched to a gene.